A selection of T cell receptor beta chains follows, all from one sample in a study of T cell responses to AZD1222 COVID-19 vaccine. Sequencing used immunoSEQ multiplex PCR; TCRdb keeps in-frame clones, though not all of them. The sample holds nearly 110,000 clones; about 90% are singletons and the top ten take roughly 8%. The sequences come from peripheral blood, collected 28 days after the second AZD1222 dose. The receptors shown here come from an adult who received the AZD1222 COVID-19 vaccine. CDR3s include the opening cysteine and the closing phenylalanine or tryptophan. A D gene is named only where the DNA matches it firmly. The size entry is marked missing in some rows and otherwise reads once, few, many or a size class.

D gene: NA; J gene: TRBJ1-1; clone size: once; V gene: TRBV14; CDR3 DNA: TGTGCCAGCAGCCGAGGGGGGAACACTGAAGCTTTCTTT; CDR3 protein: CASSRGGNTEAFF
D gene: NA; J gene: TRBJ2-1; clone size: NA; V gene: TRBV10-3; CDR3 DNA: TGTGCCATCAGTCCAGGGATGAGGAATGAGCAGTTCTTC; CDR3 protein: CAISPGMRNEQFF
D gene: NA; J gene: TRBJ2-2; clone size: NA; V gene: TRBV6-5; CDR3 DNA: TGTGCCAGCAGTTACGGGGGACGTGGCACCGGGGAGCTGTTTTTT; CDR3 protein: CASSYGGRGTGELFF
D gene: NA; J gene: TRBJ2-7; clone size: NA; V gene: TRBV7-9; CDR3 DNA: TGTGCCAGCAGCTTAGGGGCCAGCGAGCAGTACTTC; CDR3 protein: CASSLGASEQYF
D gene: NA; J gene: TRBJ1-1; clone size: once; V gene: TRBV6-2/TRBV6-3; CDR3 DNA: TGTGCCAGCAGTTGGGGGACGGAGTACACTGAAGCTTTCTTT; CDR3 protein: CASSWGTEYTEAFF
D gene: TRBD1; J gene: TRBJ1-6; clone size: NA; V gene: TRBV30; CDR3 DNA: TGTGCCTGGTGGACTGAGACAGGGGTGGAATCACCCCTCCACTTT; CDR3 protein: CAWWTETGVESPLHF
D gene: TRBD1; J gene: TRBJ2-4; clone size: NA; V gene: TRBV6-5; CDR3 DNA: TGTGCCAGCAGGGCTACAGGGGAAGCCAAAAACATTCAGTACTTC; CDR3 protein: CASRATGEAKNIQYF
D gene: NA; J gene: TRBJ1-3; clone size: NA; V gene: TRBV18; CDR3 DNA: TGTGCCAGCTCACCCGAACAGGGTTCGGGAAACACCATATATTTT; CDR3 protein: CASSPEQGSGNTIYF
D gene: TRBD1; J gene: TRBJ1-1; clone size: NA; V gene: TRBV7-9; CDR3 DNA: TGTGCCAGCAGCCCTCGACAGGGGAACACTGAAGCTTTCTTT; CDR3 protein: CASSPRQGNTEAFF
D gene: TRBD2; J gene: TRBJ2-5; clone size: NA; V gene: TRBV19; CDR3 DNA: TGTGCCAGTAGTGCCAGACTAGCGGGGGGGGCGATTTTGGAGACCCAGTACTTC; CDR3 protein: CASSARLAGGAILETQYF
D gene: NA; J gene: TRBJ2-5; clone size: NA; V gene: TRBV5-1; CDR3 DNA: TGCGCCAGCAGCTGGTCCACAGGGCCGGAGACCCAGTACTTC; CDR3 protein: CASSWSTGPETQYF
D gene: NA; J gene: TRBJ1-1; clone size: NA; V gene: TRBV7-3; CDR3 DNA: TGTGCCAGCAGCCAAATGATGGACACTGAAGCTTTCTTT; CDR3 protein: CASSQMMDTEAFF
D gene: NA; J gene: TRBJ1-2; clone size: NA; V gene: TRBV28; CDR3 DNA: TGTGCCAGCAGAACGACCCAAACTTACAGGGACGGCTACACCTTC; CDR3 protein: CASRTTQTYRDGYTF
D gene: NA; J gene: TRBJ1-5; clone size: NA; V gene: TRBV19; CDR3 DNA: TGTGCCAGTAGTATGACAGACTATAGCAATCAGCCCCAGCATTTT; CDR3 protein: CASSMTDYSNQPQHF
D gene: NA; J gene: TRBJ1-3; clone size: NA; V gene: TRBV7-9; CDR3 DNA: TGTGCCAGCAGCTTTTTCGGTGAATCTGGAAACACCATATATTTT; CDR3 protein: CASSFFGESGNTIYF
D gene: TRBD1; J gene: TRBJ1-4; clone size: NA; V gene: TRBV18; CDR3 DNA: TGTGCCAGCTCACCACGGAACAGGGGCGTGAGGTTGTATTTT; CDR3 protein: CASSPRNRGVRLYF
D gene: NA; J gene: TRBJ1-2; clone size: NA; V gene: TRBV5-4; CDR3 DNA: TGTGCCAGCAGCTTGGATACAGGGTTTGGCTACACCTTC; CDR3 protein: CASSLDTGFGYTF
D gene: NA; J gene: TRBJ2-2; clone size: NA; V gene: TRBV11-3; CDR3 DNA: TGTGCCAGCAGCTTACTTGGGGGGTCCGGGGAGCTGTTTTTT; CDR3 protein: CASSLLGGSGELFF
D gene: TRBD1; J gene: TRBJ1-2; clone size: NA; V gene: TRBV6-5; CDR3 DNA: TGTGCCAGCACCGGACAGGGCACCCTCTATGGCTACACCTTC; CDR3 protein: CASTGQGTLYGYTF
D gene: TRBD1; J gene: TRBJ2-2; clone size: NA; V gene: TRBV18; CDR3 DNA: TGTGCCAGCTTGACCGGGACAGGGGGTTACCCCGACACCGGGGAGCTGTTTTTT; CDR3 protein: CASLTGTGGYPDTGELFF